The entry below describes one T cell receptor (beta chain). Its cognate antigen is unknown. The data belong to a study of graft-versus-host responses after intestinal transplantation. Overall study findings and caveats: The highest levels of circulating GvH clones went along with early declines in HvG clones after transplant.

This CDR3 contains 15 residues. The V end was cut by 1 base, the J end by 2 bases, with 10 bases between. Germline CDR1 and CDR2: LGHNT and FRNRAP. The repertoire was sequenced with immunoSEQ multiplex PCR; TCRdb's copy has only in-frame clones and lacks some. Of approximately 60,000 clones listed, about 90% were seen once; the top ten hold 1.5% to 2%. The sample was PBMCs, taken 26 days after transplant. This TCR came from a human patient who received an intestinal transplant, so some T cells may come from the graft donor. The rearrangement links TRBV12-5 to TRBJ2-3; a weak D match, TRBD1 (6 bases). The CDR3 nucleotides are TGTGCTAGTGGTTTGGGTCAGGGGCTCACAGATACGCAGTATTTT. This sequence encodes CASGLGQGLTDTQYF.